This TCR beta chain was documented in a study of blood T cells in healthy people across ages. Points from the study as a whole: What prevented conclusive comparison of naive and antigen-experienced cells was that PBMCs were unsorted. It was the long-lived donors that had more naive CD4+ cells and higher diversity than aged donors.

A sample-barcoded 5' primer and a J-beta primer mix were used in a second PCR of roughly 7 to 11 cycles. Every cDNA was tagged by a template-switch adaptor with 12 random nucleotides. Each CDR3 protein gets one entry after TCRdb re-called the 5' RACE reads with MiXCR. The profile shows hundreds of thousands of distinct CDR3 sequences, around 27% of them singletons. As concerns this clonotype: What it recognizes is unknown.

Germline CDR1 and CDR2: SGHNT and YENEEA. The CDR3 consists of 15 residues. Every donor provided roughly 9.1 milliliters of peripheral blood. The genes are TRBV11-3 and TRBJ2-7; D unclear. Gene TRBJ2-1 matches the end of the DNA better, so the J call may be wrong. The sequence derives from a woman aged 70 to 79 in good health. Specimen: blood. DNA of the CDR3: TGTGCCAGCAGCTCTGGTTCAACGAAAGCCAATGAGCAGTTCTTC. This sequence encodes CASSSGSTKANEQFF.